This TCR beta chain was captured by sequencing in a study of glioma-infiltrating T cells after dendritic cell vaccination. For the study at large: Three intradermal dendritic cell vaccine injections were given every two weeks.

The primer mix had 60 V beta and 13 J beta primers. Generated by immunoSEQ multiplex PCR, the TCRdb table keeps only in-frame clones and is missing some. The sample carries over 80,000 clones, approximately 78% recorded once. The germline V gene encodes CDR1 SGDLS and CDR2 YYNGEE. There are 14 residues in the CDR3. Time point reported: after dendritic cell vaccination, including at tumor progression/relapse. No glioblastoma patient carried an isocitrate dehydrogenase mutation. Regarding this clone: An end of the junction differs from the germline gene, which may be a read error.

This receptor was taken from a human donor with glioblastoma. The chain uses TRBV9 and TRBJ1-1; D gene ambiguous. The source material was blood, sampled after dendritic cell vaccination. CDR3 in amino acids: CASSREGTNTEASF. As DNA, the CDR3 is TGTGCCAGCAGCCGAGAGGGAACGAACACTGAAGCTTCCTTT.